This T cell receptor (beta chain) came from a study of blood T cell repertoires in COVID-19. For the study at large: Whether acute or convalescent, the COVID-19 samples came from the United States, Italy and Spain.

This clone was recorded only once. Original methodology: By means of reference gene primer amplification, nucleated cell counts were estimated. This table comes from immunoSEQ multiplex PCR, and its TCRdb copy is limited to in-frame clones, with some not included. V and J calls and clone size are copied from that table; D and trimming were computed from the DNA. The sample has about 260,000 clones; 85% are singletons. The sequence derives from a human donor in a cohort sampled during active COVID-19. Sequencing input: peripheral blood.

The CDR3 sequence is CASSPLRFAVQETQYF. The DNA for the CDR3 is TGTGCCAGCAGCCCTCTTAGGTTCGCGGTACAAGAGACCCAGTACTTC. The rearrangement joins TRBV7-8 to TRBJ2-5, with D uncertain. The ends were cut back, 5 bases at V and 2 bases at J, with 18 bases in the middle. Germline-derived CDR1 and CDR2 are SGHVS and FQNEAQ. CDR3 length: 16 residues.